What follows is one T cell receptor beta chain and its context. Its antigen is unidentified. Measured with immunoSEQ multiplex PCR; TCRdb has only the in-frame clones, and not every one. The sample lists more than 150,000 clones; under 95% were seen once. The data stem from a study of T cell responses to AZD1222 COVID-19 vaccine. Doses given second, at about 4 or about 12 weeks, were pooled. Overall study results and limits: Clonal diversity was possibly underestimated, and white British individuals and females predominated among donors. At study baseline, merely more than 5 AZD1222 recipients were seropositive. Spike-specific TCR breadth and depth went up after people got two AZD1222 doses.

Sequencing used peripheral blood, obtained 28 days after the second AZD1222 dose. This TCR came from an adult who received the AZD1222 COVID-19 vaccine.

CDR3: CASNSATNEKLFF. The CDR3 nucleotides are TGTGCCAGCAACTCTGCAACTAATGAAAAACTGTTTTTT. The rearrangement joins TRBV7-9 to TRBJ1-4; D is unresolved. Trimming took off 7 bases at V and 0 bases at J, with 6 bases between the two ends. The CDR3 is made up of 13 amino acids. Germline V gives CDR1 SEHNR, CDR2 FQNEAQ (reference sequence).